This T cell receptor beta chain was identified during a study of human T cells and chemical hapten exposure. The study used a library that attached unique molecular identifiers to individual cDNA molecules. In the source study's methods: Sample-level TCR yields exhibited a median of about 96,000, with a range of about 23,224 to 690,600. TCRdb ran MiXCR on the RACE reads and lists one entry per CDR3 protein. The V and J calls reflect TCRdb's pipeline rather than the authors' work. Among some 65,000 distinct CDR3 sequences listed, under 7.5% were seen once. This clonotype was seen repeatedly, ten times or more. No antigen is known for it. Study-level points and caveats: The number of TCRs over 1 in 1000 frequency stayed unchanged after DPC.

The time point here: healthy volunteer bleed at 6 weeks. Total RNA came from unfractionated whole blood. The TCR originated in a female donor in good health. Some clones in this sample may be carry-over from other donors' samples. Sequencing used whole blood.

The CDR3 DNA follows: TGCGCCAGCAGCAGTCACAGGGGGCAACAAGAGACCCAGTACTTC. Its protein product is CASSSHRGQQETQYF. This chain joins TRBV5-1 and TRBJ2-5, with TRBD1 identical over 9 bases. V was pared by 4 bases and J by 2 bases, with 6 bases of the junction left unmatched. This CDR3 is built from 15 residues. The germline V gene has CDR1 SGHRS and CDR2 YFSETQ.